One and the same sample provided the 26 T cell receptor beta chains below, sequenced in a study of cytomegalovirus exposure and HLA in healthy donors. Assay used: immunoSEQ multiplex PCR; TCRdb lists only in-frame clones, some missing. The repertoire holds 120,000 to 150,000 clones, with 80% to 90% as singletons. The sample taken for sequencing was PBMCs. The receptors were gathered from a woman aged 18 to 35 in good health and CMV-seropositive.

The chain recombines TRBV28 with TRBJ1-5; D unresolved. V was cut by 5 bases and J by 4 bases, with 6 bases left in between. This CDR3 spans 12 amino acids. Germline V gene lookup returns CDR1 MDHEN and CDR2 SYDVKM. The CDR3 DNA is TGTGCCAGCAGTCGACTTAATCAGCCCCAGCATTTT. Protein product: CASSRLNQPQHF.

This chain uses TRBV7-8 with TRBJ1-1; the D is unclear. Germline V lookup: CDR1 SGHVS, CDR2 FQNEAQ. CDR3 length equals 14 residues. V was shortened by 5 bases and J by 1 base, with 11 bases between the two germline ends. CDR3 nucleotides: TGTGCCAGCAGCATACTGTGGGCGAACACTGAAGCTTTCTTT. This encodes CASSILWANTEAFF.

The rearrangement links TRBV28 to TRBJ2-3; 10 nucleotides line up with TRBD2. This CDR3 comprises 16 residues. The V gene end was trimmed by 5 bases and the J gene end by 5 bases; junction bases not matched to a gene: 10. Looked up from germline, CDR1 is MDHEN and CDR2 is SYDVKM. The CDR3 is CASSPTLAGAGDTQYF. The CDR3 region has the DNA TGTGCCAGCAGTCCAACCCTAGCGGGAGCAGGAGATACGCAGTATTTT.

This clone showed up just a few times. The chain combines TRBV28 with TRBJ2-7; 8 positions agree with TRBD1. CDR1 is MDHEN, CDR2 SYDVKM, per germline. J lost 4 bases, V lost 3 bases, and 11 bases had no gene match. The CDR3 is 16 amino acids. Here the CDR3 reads CASSFPATGGMYEQYF. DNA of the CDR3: TGTGCCAGCAGTTTTCCCGCCACAGGGGGAATGTACGAGCAGTACTTC.

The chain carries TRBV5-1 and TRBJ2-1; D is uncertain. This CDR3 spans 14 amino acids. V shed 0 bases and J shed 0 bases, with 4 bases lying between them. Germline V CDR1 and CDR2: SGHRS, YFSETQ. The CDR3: CASSLGDSYNEQFF. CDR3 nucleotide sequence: TGCGCCAGCAGCTTGGGAGACTCCTACAATGAGCAGTTCTTC. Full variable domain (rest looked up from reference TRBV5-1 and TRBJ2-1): KAGVTQTPRYLIKTRGQQVTLSCSPISGHRSVSWYQQTPGQGLQFLFEYFSETQRNKGNFPGRFSGRQFSNSRSEMNVSTLELGDSALYLCASSLGDSYNEQFFGPGTRLTVL.

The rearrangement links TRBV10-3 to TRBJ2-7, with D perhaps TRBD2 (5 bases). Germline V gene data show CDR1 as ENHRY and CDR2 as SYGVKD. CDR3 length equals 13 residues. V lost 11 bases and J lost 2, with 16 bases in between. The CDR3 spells CAHRKEAAYEQYF. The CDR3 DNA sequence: TGTGCCCATAGGAAGGAGGCTGCCTACGAGCAGTACTTC.

The CDR3: CASSLNSDRLGYGYTF. In nucleotides, the CDR3 is TGTGCCAGCAGTCTCAACTCCGACAGGCTGGGCTATGGCTACACCTTC. This chain links TRBV27 with TRBJ1-2; D possibly corresponds to TRBD1 (6 bases). Per the germline V gene, CDR1 is MNHEY and CDR2 is SMNVEV (reference sequence). Trimming pared 5 bases from V and 4 bases from J, leaving 20 bases between. This CDR3 has 16 amino acids.

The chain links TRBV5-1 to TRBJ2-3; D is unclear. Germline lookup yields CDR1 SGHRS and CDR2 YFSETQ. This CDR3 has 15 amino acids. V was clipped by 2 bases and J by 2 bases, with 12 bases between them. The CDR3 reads CASSLSGFLTDTQYF. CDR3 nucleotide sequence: TGCGCCAGCAGCTTATCCGGGTTCCTCACAGATACGCAGTATTTT.

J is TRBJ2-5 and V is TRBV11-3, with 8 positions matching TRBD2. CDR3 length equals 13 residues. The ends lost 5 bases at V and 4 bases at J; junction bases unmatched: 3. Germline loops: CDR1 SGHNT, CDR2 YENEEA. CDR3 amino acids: CASSGAGVETQYF. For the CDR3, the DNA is TGTGCCAGCAGCGGAGCGGGAGTAGAGACCCAGTACTTC. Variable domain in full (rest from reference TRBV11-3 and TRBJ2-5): EAGVVQSPRYKIIEKKQPVAFWCNPISGHNTLYWYLQNLGQGPELLIRYENEEAVDDSQLPKDRFSAERLKGVDSTLKIQPAELGDSAVYLCASSGAGVETQYFGPGTRLLVL.

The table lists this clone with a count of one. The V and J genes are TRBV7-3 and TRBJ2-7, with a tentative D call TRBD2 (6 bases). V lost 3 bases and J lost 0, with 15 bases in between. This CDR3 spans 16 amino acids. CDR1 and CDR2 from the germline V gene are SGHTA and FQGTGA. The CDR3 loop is CASSLWASDASYEQYF. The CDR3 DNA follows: TGTGCCAGCAGCTTGTGGGCTAGCGACGCCTCCTACGAGCAGTACTTC.

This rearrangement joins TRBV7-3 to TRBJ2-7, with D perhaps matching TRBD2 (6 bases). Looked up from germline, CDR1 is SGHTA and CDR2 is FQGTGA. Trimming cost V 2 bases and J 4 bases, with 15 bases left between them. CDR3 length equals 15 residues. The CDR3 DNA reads TGTGCCAGCAGCTTATTCGTGGGACTCGGTTACGAGCAGTACTTC. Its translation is CASSLFVGLGYEQYF.

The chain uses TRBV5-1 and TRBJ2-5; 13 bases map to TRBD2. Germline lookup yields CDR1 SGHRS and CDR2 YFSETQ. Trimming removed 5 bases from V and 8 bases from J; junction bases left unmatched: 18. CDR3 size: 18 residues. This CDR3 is CASSSTGLAGRDRGTQYF. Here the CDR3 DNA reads TGCGCCAGCAGTTCAACGGGACTAGCGGGAAGAGATAGGGGAACCCAGTACTTC.

The CDR3 region is CASSSSGISYNEQFF. The CDR3, as DNA: TGTGCCAGCAGCTCTAGCGGTATCTCCTACAATGAGCAGTTCTTC. V usage is TRBV5-4 and J usage is TRBJ2-1; 7 positions agree with TRBD2. CDR1 and CDR2 from the germline V gene are SGHNT and YYREEE (reference sequence). The CDR3 is 15 residues long. The J segment lost 0 bases and the V segment lost 3 bases, leaving 3 bases of the junction unmatched.

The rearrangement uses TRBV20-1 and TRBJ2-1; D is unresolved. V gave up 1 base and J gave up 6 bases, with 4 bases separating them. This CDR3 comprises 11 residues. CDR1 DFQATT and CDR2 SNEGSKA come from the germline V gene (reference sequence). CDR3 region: CSARVINEQFF. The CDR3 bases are TGCAGTGCTAGAGTTATCAATGAGCAGTTCTTC.

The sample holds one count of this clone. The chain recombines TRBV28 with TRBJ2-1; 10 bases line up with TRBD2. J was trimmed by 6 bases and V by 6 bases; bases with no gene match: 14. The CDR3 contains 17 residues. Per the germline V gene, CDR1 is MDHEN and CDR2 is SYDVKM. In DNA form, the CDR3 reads TGTGCCAGCAGCCTGGCAACCGGGACTAGCGTAGTCAATGAGCAGTTCTTC. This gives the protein CASSLATGTSVVNEQFF.

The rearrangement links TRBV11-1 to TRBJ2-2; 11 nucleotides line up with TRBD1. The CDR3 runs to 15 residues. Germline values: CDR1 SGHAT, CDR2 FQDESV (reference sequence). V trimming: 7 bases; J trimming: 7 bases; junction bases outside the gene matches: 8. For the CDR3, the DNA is TGTGCCAGCACACATGGACAGGGGGCTGACGGGGAGCTGTTTTTT. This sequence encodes CASTHGQGADGELFF.

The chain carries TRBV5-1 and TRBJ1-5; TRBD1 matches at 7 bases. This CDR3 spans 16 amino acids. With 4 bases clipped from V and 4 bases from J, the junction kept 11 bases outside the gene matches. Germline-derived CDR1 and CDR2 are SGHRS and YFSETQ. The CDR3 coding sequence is TGCGCCAGCAGCCCCCAAGGGGGGACAGCTAATCAGCCCCAGCATTTT. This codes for CASSPQGGTANQPQHF.

The CDR3 is CASSLLRDRDGYTF. The CDR3 DNA reads as TGTGCCAGCAGTCTTCTACGGGACAGGGATGGCTACACCTTC. This sequence joins TRBV2 and TRBJ1-2; 9 positions agree with TRBD1. Trimming at V came to 5 bases and at J to 6 bases, leaving 7 bases not matched to a gene. Germline V gene sequence: CDR1 SNHLY, CDR2 FYNNEI. The CDR3 extends over 14 amino acids.

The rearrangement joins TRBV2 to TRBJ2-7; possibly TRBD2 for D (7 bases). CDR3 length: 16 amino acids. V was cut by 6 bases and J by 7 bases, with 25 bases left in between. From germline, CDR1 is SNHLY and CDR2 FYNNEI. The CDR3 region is CASRGRGDIGWGEQYF. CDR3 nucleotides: TGTGCCAGCAGGGGCCGGGGGGACATAGGCTGGGGAGAGCAGTACTTC.

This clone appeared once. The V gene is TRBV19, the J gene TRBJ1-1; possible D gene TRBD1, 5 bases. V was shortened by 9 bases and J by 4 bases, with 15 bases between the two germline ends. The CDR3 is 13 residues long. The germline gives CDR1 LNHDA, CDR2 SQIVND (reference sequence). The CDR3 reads CASRRGGGTEAFF. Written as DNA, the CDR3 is TGTGCCAGCCGCCGTGGGGGAGGCACTGAAGCTTTCTTT.

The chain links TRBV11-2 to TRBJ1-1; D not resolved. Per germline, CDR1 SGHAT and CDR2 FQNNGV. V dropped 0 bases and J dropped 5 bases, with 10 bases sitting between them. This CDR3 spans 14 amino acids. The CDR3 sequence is CASSLDRRGTEAFF. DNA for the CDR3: TGTGCCAGCAGCTTAGATCGTCGGGGTACTGAAGCTTTCTTT.

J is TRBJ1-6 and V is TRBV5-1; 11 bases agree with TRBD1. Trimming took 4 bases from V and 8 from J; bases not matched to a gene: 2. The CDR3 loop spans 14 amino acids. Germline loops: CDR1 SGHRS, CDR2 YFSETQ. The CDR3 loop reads CASSAGQGDSPLHF. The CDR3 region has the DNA TGCGCCAGCAGCGCGGGACAGGGGGATTCACCCCTCCACTTT.

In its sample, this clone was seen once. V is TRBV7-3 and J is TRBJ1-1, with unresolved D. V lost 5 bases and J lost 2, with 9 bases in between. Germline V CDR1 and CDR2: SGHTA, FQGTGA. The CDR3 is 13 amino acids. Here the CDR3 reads CASSEQINTEAFF. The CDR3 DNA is TGTGCCAGCAGCGAACAGATCAACACTGAAGCTTTCTTT.

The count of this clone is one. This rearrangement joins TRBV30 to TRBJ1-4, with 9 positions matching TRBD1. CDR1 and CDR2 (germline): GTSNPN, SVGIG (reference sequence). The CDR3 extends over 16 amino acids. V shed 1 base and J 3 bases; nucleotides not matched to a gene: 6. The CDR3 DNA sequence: TGTGCCTGGAGTGCGACAGGGGGGAGGGCTAATGAAAAACTGTTTTTT. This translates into CAWSATGGRANEKLFF.

The CDR3 coding sequence is TGTGCCAGCAGCCAAGGTAGCGGGGAATACACAGATACGCAGTATTTT. It translates to CASSQGSGEYTDTQYF. The genes are TRBV14 and TRBJ2-3, with TRBD2 matching over 8 bases. Germline-derived CDR1 and CDR2 are SGHDN and FVKESK. The CDR3 length is 16 residues. The J segment lost 2 bases and the V segment lost 1 base, leaving 5 bases of the junction unmatched.

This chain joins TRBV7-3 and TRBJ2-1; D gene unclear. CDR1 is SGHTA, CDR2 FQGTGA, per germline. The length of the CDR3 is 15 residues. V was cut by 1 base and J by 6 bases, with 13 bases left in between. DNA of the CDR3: TGTGCCAGCAGCTTAAATTTGTTGAAGCTCAATGAGCAGTTCTTC. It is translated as CASSLNLLKLNEQFF.